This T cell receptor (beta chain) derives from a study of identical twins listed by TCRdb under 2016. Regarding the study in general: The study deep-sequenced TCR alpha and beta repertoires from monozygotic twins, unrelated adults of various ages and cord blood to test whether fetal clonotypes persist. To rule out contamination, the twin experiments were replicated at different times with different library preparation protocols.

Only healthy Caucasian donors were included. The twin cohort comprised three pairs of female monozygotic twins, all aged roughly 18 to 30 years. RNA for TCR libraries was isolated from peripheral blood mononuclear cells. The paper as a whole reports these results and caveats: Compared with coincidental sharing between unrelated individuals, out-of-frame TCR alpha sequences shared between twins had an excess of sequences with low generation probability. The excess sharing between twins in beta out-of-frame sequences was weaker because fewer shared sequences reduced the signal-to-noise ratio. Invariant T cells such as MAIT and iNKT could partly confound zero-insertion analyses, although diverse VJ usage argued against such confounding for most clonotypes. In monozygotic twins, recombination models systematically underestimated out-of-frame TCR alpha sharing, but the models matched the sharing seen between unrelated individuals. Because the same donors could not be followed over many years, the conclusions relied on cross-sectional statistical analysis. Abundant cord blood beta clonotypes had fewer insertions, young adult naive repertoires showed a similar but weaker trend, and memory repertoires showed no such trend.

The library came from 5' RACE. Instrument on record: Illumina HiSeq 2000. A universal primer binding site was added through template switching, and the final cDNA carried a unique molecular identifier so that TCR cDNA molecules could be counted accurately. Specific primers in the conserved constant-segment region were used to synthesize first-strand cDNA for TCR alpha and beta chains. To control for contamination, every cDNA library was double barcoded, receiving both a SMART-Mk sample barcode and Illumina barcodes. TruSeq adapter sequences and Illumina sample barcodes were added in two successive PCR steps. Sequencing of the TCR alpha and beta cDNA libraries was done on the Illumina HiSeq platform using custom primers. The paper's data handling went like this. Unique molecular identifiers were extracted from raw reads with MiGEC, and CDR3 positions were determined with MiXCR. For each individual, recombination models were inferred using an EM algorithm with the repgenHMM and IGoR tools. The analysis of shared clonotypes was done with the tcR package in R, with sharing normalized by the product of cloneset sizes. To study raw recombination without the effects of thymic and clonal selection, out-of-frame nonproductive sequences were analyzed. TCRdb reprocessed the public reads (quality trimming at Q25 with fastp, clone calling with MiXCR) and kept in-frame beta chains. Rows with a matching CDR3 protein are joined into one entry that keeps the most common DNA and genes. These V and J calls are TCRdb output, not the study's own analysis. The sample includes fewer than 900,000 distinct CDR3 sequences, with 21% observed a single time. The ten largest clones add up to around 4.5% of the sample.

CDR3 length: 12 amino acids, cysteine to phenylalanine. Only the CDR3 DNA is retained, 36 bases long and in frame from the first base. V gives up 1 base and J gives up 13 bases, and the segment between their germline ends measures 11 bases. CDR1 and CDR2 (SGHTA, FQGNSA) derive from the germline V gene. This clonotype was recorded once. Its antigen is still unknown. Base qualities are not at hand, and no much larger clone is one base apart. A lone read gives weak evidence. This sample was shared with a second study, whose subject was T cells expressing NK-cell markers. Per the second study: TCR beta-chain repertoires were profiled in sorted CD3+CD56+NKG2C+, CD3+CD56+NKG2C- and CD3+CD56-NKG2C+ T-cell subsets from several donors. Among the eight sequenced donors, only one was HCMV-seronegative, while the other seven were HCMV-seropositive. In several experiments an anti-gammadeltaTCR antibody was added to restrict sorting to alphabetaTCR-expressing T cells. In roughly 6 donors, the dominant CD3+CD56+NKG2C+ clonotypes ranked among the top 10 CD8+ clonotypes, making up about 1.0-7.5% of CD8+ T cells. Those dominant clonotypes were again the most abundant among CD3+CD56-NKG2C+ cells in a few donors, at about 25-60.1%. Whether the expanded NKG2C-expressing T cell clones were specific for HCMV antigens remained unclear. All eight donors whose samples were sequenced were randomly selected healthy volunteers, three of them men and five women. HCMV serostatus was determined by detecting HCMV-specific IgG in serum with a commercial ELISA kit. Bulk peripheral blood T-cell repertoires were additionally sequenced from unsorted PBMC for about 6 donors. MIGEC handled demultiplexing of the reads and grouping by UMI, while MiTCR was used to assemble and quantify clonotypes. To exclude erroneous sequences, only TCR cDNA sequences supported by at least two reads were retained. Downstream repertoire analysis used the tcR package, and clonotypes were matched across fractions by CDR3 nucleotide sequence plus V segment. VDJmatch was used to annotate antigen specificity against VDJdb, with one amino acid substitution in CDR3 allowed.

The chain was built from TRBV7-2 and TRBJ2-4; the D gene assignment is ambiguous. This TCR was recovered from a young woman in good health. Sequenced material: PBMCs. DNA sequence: TGTGCCAGCAGCTTAGGGACCCCTATGCAGTACTTC. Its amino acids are CASSLGTPMQYF.